A selection of T cell receptor beta chains follows, all from one sample in a study of blood T cell repertoires in COVID-19. Repertoires were generated with immunoSEQ multiplex PCR, while TCRdb's copy carries only in-frame clones and drops some. The repertoire includes approximately 220,000 clones, around 82% of them detected once, and 3.6% sits in the top ten. The sequenced sample was PBMCs or T cells enriched from blood (not recorded which). The receptors were sampled from a woman between 35 and 50 years old who had been exposed to COVID-19. The CDR3 runs from the conserved cysteine through the conserved F or W. The D gene is left open where the match is weak. A clone size is listed for some rows: how often the clone was seen (once, few, many), or a class if it is expanded.

>NA|NA|TRBV4-1|14|TRBJ1-2
TGCGCCAGCAGCCAAAATTGGGCAGGGGAAGGCTACACCTTC
CASSQNWAGEGYTF
>NA|NA|TRBV24-1|13|TRBJ2-1
TGTGCCACCAGTGATTTAAGCGTCAATGAGCAGTTCTTC
CATSDLSVNEQFF
>NA|NA|TRBV4-1|19|TRBJ1-5
TGCGCCAGCAGCCAGACACAGGGAGGGATGCGTTATAGCAATCAGCCCCAGCATTTT
CASSQTQGGMRYSNQPQHF
>NA|NA|TRBV11-2|12|TRBJ2-3
TGTGCCAGCAGCTCAGGGATAGATACGCAGTATTTT
CASSSGIDTQYF
>TRBD1|once|TRBV7-9|17|TRBJ2-7
TGTGCCAGCAGCCCCGGGACAGGCCACTACTCGATAGGCGAGCAGTACTTC
CASSPGTGHYSIGEQYF
>NA|NA|TRBV12-5|19|TRBJ1-5
TGTGCTAGTGGTTTGGACTGGTTGCGACGGCAGGGTAGTCATCAGCCCCAGCATTTT
CASGLDWLRRQGSHQPQHF
>TRBD1|NA|TRBV28|13|TRBJ2-7
TGTGCCAGCAGACCGACAGGGTCTGACGAGCAGTACTTC
CASRPTGSDEQYF
>TRBD2|NA|TRBV10-3|12|TRBJ2-1
TGTGCCATCAGTACGACTAGCGGGGGACAGTTCTTC
CAISTTSGGQFF
>NA|NA|TRBV6-5|12|TRBJ1-1
TGTGCCAGCAGTTACGAGGGCGGTGGGGCTTTCTTT
CASSYEGGGAFF
>NA|NA|TRBV28|15|TRBJ1-2
TGTGCCAGCAGTTTATATAAGGGGCCCAACTATGGCTACACCTTC
CASSLYKGPNYGYTF
>TRBD1|NA|TRBV7-9|12|TRBJ1-5
TGTGCCAGCACCAGGGGGGATCAGCCCCAGCATTTT
CASTRGDQPQHF
>TRBD1|NA|TRBV18|15|TRBJ1-1
TGTGCCAGCTCCCAAAGACAGGGGGCCGACACTGAAGCTTTCTTT
CASSQRQGADTEAFF
>NA|NA|TRBV28|14|TRBJ1-6
TGTGCCAGCAGACCCGCCTTGCGAGATTCACCCCTCCACTTT
CASRPALRDSPLHF
>TRBD2|NA|TRBV5-1|15|TRBJ2-3
TGCGCCAGCAGCTTGGCCGGATCCGTCGGGGGGTTTGAGTATTTT
CASSLAGSVGGFEYF